The 11 T cell receptor beta chains given below trace back to one sample, sequenced in a study of T-cell memory formation after mild COVID-19. Using its own MiXCR run on the 5' RACE reads, TCRdb lists one record per CDR3 protein. The sample lists roughly 550,000 distinct CDR3 sequences; about a fifth were seen once. Sequenced material: PBMCs or a T cell subset sorted from them (not recorded which). The receptors come from an adult woman who had mild COVID-19 (a few samples of this study predate the infection). Cell type and time point are not known.

The rearrangement links TRBV3-1 to TRBJ2-1; 14 nucleotides agree with TRBD2. The V and J ends lost 4 bases and 0 bases, in that order; junction bases with no gene match: 11. The CDR3 runs to 20 residues. The germline gives CDR1 LGHDT, CDR2 YNNKEL (reference sequence). The CDR3 region is CASSPPPGTSGGSSYNEQFF. The CDR3 coding sequence is TGTGCCAGCAGCCCGCCGCCCGGGACTAGCGGGGGAAGCTCCTACAATGAGCAGTTCTTC.

This chain uses TRBV10-3 with TRBJ2-7, with D possibly being TRBD2 (5 bases). With 6 bases removed from V and 3 bases from J, the gap between germline ends came to 15 bases. The CDR3 consists of 14 residues. In germline, CDR1 is ENHRY, CDR2 SYGVKD. The CDR3: CAIRSGVGIYEQYF. In nucleotides, the CDR3 is TGTGCCATCAGGAGCGGAGTGGGGATCTACGAGCAGTACTTC.

This clonotype turned up a few times. The chain carries TRBV5-1 and TRBJ2-7; TRBD2 matches at 9 bases. The CDR3 contains 15 residues. Trimming at V came to 2 bases and at J to 1 base, leaving 4 bases not matched to a gene. Germline loops: CDR1 SGHRS, CDR2 YFSETQ. The CDR3 DNA reads TGCGCCAGCAGCTTCGGAGCGGGAGGTTCCTACGAGCAGTACTTC. Amino acids: CASSFGAGGSYEQYF.

This clonotype was found a few times. This chain joins TRBV25-1 and TRBJ1-3, with unresolved D. Trimming took off 7 bases at V and 3 bases at J, with 7 bases between the two ends. The CDR3 spans 12 residues. Looked up from germline, CDR1 is MGHDK and CDR2 is SYGVNS. The CDR3 spells CASTLYGNTIYF. CDR3 sequence (DNA): TGTGCCAGCACCCTATATGGAAACACCATATATTTT.

The chain is built from TRBV7-9 and TRBJ2-7, with 7 bases aligning to TRBD1. V was pared by 6 bases and J by 7 bases, with 9 bases of the junction left unmatched. The CDR3 runs 13 residues. Germline V gives CDR1 SEHNR, CDR2 FQNEAQ (reference sequence). The CDR3 DNA follows: TGTGCCAGCAGATCCGGACAGGCCAGGGAGCAGTACTTC. It encodes CASRSGQAREQYF.

This clonotype was detected many times. The V call is TRBV7-6, the J call TRBJ2-3, with D unresolved. This CDR3 comprises 12 residues. The V gene's germline CDR1 is SGHVS and CDR2 FNYEAQ. V was clipped by 5 bases and J by 2 bases, with 5 bases between them. The CDR3 here is CASSQITDTQYF. The CDR3 nucleotides are TGTGCCAGCAGCCAAATCACAGATACGCAGTATTTT.

CDR3 sequence (DNA): TGTGCCAGCAGTTTTGCTGGGCTGAACACTGAAGCTTTCTTT. This codes for CASSFAGLNTEAFF. The rearrangement links TRBV28 to TRBJ1-1; D is unresolved. Per the germline V gene, CDR1 is MDHEN and CDR2 is SYDVKM. This CDR3 is 14 amino acids long. Trimming pared 3 bases from V and 0 bases from J, leaving 8 bases between.

The chain is built from TRBV19 and TRBJ1-2, with D hard to call. The CDR3 extends over 14 amino acids. Germline V gene data show CDR1 as LNHDA and CDR2 as SQIVND (reference sequence). V was pared by 3 bases and J by 0 bases, with 8 bases between. The DNA for the CDR3 is TGTGCCAGTAGTATTCGCGGGGCTAACTATGGCTACACCTTC. As protein: CASSIRGANYGYTF.

This clonotype showed up just a few times. The chain carries TRBV12-3 or TRBV12-4 and TRBJ2-1; 10 nucleotides align to TRBD2. CDR3 size: 16 residues. V gave up 5 bases and J gave up 4 bases; unmatched junction bases: 8. CDR3 in amino acids: CASSLGWTSGYNEQFF. The CDR3 nucleotides are TGTGCCAGCAGTCTGGGATGGACTAGCGGTTACAATGAGCAGTTCTTC.

This clonotype was counted only a few times. V usage is TRBV27 and J usage is TRBJ1-1, with D possibly being TRBD1 (6 bases). The CDR3 contains 14 residues. Trimming took off 5 bases at V and 4 bases at J, with 14 bases between the two ends. Germline V gene sequence: CDR1 MNHEY, CDR2 SMNVEV (reference sequence). CDR3 amino acids: CASSPQGPSTEAFF. Written as DNA, the CDR3 is TGTGCCAGCAGTCCTCAGGGGCCGAGCACTGAAGCTTTCTTT.

This clonotype was detected only a few times. The chain has TRBV5-1 and TRBJ1-6; 11 nucleotides align to TRBD1. This CDR3 comprises 14 residues. Germline lookup yields CDR1 SGHRS and CDR2 YFSETQ. V trimming: 4 bases; J trimming: 13 bases; junction bases outside the gene matches: 7. CDR3 nucleotide sequence: TGCGCCAGCAGCCGGGACAGGGGGATTACCCCCCTCCACTTT. Protein product: CASSRDRGITPLHF.